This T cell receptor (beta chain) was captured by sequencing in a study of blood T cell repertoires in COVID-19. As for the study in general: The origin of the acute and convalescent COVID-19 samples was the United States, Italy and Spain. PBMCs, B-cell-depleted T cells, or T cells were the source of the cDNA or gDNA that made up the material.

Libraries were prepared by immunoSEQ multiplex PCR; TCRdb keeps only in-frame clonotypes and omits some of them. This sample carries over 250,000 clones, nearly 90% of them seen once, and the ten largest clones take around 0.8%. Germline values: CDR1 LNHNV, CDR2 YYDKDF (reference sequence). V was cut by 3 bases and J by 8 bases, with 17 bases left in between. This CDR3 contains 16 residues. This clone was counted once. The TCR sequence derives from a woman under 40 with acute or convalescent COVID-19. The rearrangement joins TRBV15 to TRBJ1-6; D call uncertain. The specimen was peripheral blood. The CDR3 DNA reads TGTGCCACCAGCAGTGGATATGACAACAGTTATTCACCCCTCCACTTT. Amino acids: CATSSGYDNSYSPLHF.